The following is a T cell receptor beta chain sequence with its context. Its antigen remains undetermined. Base-call qualities are not available, and no considerably larger clone is one nucleotide away. In the prospective study, participants were about 18 to 95 years old, resided in about two dozen geographic areas of the United States, and were enrolled through a virtual design. In the prospective study, participants were assigned to cohorts based on the clinical history participants reported in a screening survey and a study questionnaire. Recovered participants in ImmuneRACE Cohort 3 were defined by two consecutive negative NP/OP PCR tests, clearance by a healthcare professional, or resolution of symptoms. In the prospective study, mobile phlebotomists collected whole blood, serum and a nasopharyngeal or oropharyngeal swab from each participant. Additional blood draws and questionnaires over an approximately two-month period could optionally be provided by prospective study participants. Before DNA extraction, prospective study blood samples were shipped either frozen or at room temperature.

The immunoSEQ Assay, a bias-controlled multiplex PCR, was used to amplify TCRbeta CDR3 regions from genomic DNA. The study's processing was this. The number of nucleated cells in each sample was estimated from the amplification of reference gene primers within the assay. To quantify the absolute abundance of each unique TCRbeta CDR3 rearrangement, sequence reads were collapsed and filtered. For each sample, productive Simpson clonality was calculated by taking the square root of Simpson's diversity index across productive rearrangements. Held by TCRdb, this immuneACCESS table contains in-frame sequences only and omits some clones. Under half of the omission traces to an unresolved V gene where checked; the cause of the rest is unknown. Clonal size and the V and J genes are those of that table, whereas D and trimming came from the DNA. For this sample there are around 300,000 clones; about 89% appear just once. Of the sample, about 1.8% is held by the ten largest clones.

The data originate from a study of blood T cell repertoires in COVID-19 (dated by TCRdb to about 2020). With regard to the full study: The collaborator samples originated in the United States, Italy and Spain and spanned the acute and convalescent phases of COVID-19. The prospective study material was composed of cDNA or gDNA derived from T cells, B-cell-depleted T cells, or PBMCs. Deeply sampled blood TCRbeta repertoires from subjects exposed to, actively infected with, or recovered from COVID-19 were included in the dataset. A freely available public database, intended as a resource for researchers studying the immune response to SARS-CoV-2, is where the repertoires were released. The samples were drawn from two sources: the first 160 participants of the ongoing ImmuneRACE study, and 1,000 to 1,500 subjects contributed by 6 global collaborators. Nearly every sample came with metadata listing a de-identified subject ID, COVID-19 status, age in years and sex. Where available, HLA class I and class II types were obtained from metadata supplied by the sample provider rather than from assay-based typing. Overall study outcomes, separate from this receptor: How much clinical and demographic metadata was included differed by source and by participant, and the metadata was provided uncurated.

CDR1 and CDR2 are drawn from the germline V gene (reference sequence): SGHNT, YYREEE. Counted from cysteine to phenylalanine, this CDR3 has 16 amino acids. The DNA shown is the 48-base CDR3, in frame from base 1. V was cut back by 3 bases and J by 1 base, leaving a gap of 16 bases between them. The V and J genes are TRBV5-4 and TRBJ1-1; the D gene assignment is ambiguous. Sequenced sample: PBMCs or T cells enriched from blood (not recorded which). The source of this sequence is a woman aged 40 to 50 who had recovered from COVID-19. The DNA reads TGTGCCAGCAGCTATGGGCGCGGGAATAGGAACACTGAAGCTTTCTTT. Its coded protein is CASSYGRGNRNTEAFF.